Presented here are 27 T cell receptor beta chains from one specimen sequenced in a study of cytomegalovirus exposure and HLA in healthy donors. The primer mix had 60 Vbeta and 13 Jbeta primers. Some clones are missing from TCRdb's copy, which holds only in-frame ones; the method was immunoSEQ multiplex PCR. The data hold roughly 100,000 clones, with roughly 70% observed a single time. Sequencing was done on a sample of PBMCs. Every receptor here comes from a woman aged 50 to 65 in good health and CMV-seronegative.

This chain connects TRBV6-1 to TRBJ2-3, with a weak D call TRBD2 (5 bases). From germline, CDR1 is MNHNS and CDR2 SASEGT. V lost 4 bases and J lost 5, with 7 bases in between. The CDR3 is 12 residues long. The CDR3 region is CASSVRGDTQYF. As DNA, the CDR3 is TGTGCCAGCAGTGTCCGGGGAGATACGCAGTATTTT.

The chain links TRBV29-1 to TRBJ1-1; D not certain. Germline CDR1 is SQVTM and CDR2 is ANQGSEA. V was pared by 5 bases and J by 1 base, with 11 bases between. The CDR3 length is 13 residues. The CDR3 region is CSVLSLGNTEAFF. In DNA form, the CDR3 reads TGCAGCGTTTTGTCGCTAGGGAACACTGAAGCTTTCTTT.

This sequence joins TRBV19 and TRBJ2-7; 8 bases match TRBD1. Germline loops: CDR1 LNHDA, CDR2 SQIVND (reference sequence). V lost 4 bases to trimming and J lost 5 bases; unmatched junction nucleotides: 10. The CDR3 totals 15 residues. This CDR3 reads CASSNDGQGSDEQYF. Written as DNA, the CDR3 is TGTGCCAGTAGTAACGACGGACAGGGTTCCGACGAGCAGTACTTC.

The chain joins TRBV10-3 to TRBJ2-5, with D tentatively TRBD2 (6 bases). Germline V gene lookup returns CDR1 ENHRY and CDR2 SYGVKD. This CDR3 has 15 amino acids. V was shortened by 0 bases and J by 3 bases, with 11 bases between the two germline ends. In DNA, the CDR3 is TGTGCCATCAGTGAGTCGGCCGGAGGGAAAGAGACCCAGTACTTC. Translating it yields CAISESAGGKETQYF.

The rearrangement links TRBV28 to TRBJ2-7; unclear D gene. Trimming shortened V by 5 bases and J by 1 base, and 9 bases separated the two germline ends. Germline values: CDR1 MDHEN, CDR2 SYDVKM. The CDR3 contains 13 residues. The CDR3 region is CASSPRLSYEQYF. CDR3 bases: TGTGCCAGCAGTCCCCGTCTGTCCTACGAGCAGTACTTC.

This chain uses TRBV6-5 with TRBJ2-5; 14 positions match TRBD2. This CDR3 region has 14 residues. Germline assignment: CDR1 MNHEY and CDR2 SVGAGI. Germline trimming cut 6 bases from V and 4 bases from J; bases unmatched to any gene: 1. CDR3 in DNA: TGTGCCAGCAGGACTAGCGGGAGGGGAGAGACCCAGTACTTC. This encodes CASRTSGRGETQYF.

This chain links TRBV4-1 with TRBJ2-4; 14 bases line up with TRBD2. V trimming: 5 bases; J trimming: 4 bases; junction bases outside the gene matches: 13. Germline CDR1 reads MGHRA; CDR2 reads YSYEKL. The CDR3 spans 19 residues. The CDR3 nucleotides read TGCGCCAGCAGCGCAGAGGGACTAGCGGGAGCATTCCGGAAAAACATTCAGTACTTC. This codes for CASSAEGLAGAFRKNIQYF.

This clone was seen a single time. The chain carries TRBV19 and TRBJ2-3, with D maybe TRBD2 (5 bases). The CDR3 runs 13 residues. Trimming pared 8 bases from V and 4 bases from J, leaving 13 bases between. The germline gives CDR1 LNHDA, CDR2 SQIVND (reference sequence). In DNA form, the CDR3 reads TGTGCCAGTGGGAGCGGCGTCGCAGATACGCAGTATTTT. This translates into CASGSGVADTQYF.

This chain connects TRBV5-1 to TRBJ2-2, with TRBD2 as a possible D gene (6 bases). Per germline, CDR1 SGHRS and CDR2 YFSETQ. The ends were cut back, 5 bases at V and 5 bases at J, with 16 bases in the middle. This CDR3 contains 15 residues. The DNA of the CDR3 is TGCGCCAGCAGATCGCCCGGGACTTCAACCGGGGAGCTGTTTTTT. Translation gives CASRSPGTSTGELFF.

The V gene is TRBV4-1, the J gene TRBJ2-1, with TRBD1 matching 8 bases. The CDR3 is made up of 16 amino acids. J was trimmed by 3 bases and V by 1 base; bases with no gene match: 5. The germline V gene encodes CDR1 MGHRA and CDR2 YSYEKL. The CDR3, as DNA: TGCGCCAGCAGCCAAGGGACAGGGAGCATCTACAATGAGCAGTTCTTC. It encodes CASSQGTGSIYNEQFF.

The chain links TRBV30 to TRBJ1-4; D not resolved. Trimming removed 1 base at V and 8 bases at J, with 11 bases between. The CDR3 spans 13 residues. Per germline, CDR1 GTSNPN and CDR2 SVGIG (reference sequence). The CDR3 loop reads CAWSAGGGEKLFF. CDR3 DNA sequence: TGTGCCTGGAGTGCCGGCGGAGGCGAAAAACTGTTTTTT.

This clone was found once. J is TRBJ2-7 and V is TRBV5-1, with 7 bases identical to TRBD2. J gave up 1 base and V 6 bases, and 10 bases lay outside the gene matches. Germline assignment: CDR1 SGHRS and CDR2 YFSETQ. This CDR3 spans 15 amino acids. The CDR3 nucleotides are TGCGCCAGCACCTTAACTAGCGCTAAATCCTACGAGCAGTACTTC. This translates into CASTLTSAKSYEQYF.

The chain recombines TRBV4-2 with TRBJ1-6; 7 nucleotides agree with TRBD1. The CDR3 consists of 17 residues. Per germline, CDR1 LGHNA and CDR2 YNFKEQ. V gave up 4 bases and J gave up 7 bases; unmatched junction bases: 13. CDR3 DNA: TGTGCCAGCAGCCCCTTCTTCGGACAGGAGAAAAATTCACCCCTCCACTTT. It is translated as CASSPFFGQEKNSPLHF.

This clone was found a few times. This chain connects TRBV2 to TRBJ2-1; TRBD2 agrees at 8 bases. CDR3 size: 15 residues. The germline gives CDR1 SNHLY, CDR2 FYNNEI. With V trimmed by 6 bases and J by 7 bases, 11 bases remained unmatched. For the CDR3, the DNA is TGTGCCAGCAGCCAGGGAAGCGGGAGTTTTAATGAGCAGTTCTTC. It is translated as CASSQGSGSFNEQFF.

The V and J genes are TRBV11-2 and TRBJ2-1, with D hard to call. The V gene lost 0 bases and the J gene lost 4 bases, with 10 bases spanning the gap. CDR1 and CDR2 from the germline V gene are SGHAT and FQNNGV. The CDR3 totals 15 residues. The CDR3 DNA follows: TGTGCCAGCAGCTTAGATTTCACTACGTACAATGAGCAGTTCTTC. This gives the protein CASSLDFTTYNEQFF.

This clone was seen a handful of times. The chain has TRBV2 and TRBJ2-1; 8 bases fit TRBD1. The CDR3 runs 15 residues. Per germline, CDR1 SNHLY and CDR2 FYNNEI. Trimming at V came to 1 base and at J to 4 bases, leaving 3 bases not matched to a gene. The CDR3 coding sequence is TGTGCCAGCAGTGAAGATCGACAGGGGTACAATGAGCAGTTCTTC. This translates into CASSEDRQGYNEQFF.

This rearrangement joins TRBV4-1 to TRBJ1-4; tentatively, D is TRBD1 (6 bases). Trimming took 0 bases from V and 5 from J, leaving 10 bases between them. CDR3 size: 15 residues. CDR1 and CDR2 (germline): MGHRA, YSYEKL. The CDR3, as DNA: TGCGCCAGCAGCCAAGATGGACAGACGAATGAAAAACTGTTTTTT. This translates into CASSQDGQTNEKLFF.

The chain has TRBV10-3 and TRBJ2-3; the match to TRBD2 covers 11 bases. The ends lost 10 bases at V and 4 bases at J; junction bases unmatched: 7. CDR1 ENHRY and CDR2 SYGVKD come from the germline V gene. This CDR3 comprises 14 residues. CDR3: CATETSGNSDTQYF. The CDR3 DNA reads TGTGCCACCGAGACTAGCGGGAACTCAGATACGCAGTATTTT.

CDR3 loop: CASSQDPGGYTGELFF. As DNA, the CDR3 is TGTGCCAGCAGCCAAGATCCGGGGGGGTACACCGGGGAGCTGTTTTTT. The chain combines TRBV4-2 with TRBJ2-2, with 8 bases aligning to TRBD2. CDR3 length: 16 amino acids. The germline CDR1 and CDR2 sequences are LGHNA and YNFKEQ. The trim removed 0 bases at V and 3 bases at J, leaving 3 bases unmatched.

This clone was observed a handful of times. The rearrangement joins TRBV4-1 to TRBJ1-4; TRBD1 aligns across 7 bases. The trim removed 1 base at V and 5 bases at J, leaving 7 bases unmatched. Germline CDR1 reads MGHRA; CDR2 reads YSYEKL. The CDR3 covers 16 residues. The CDR3, as DNA: TGCGCCAGCAGCCAAGTTTCGACAGGGTCAAATGAAAAACTGTTTTTT. Translation: CASSQVSTGSNEKLFF.

The chain employs TRBV7-9 and TRBJ1-3; tentatively, D is TRBD1 (5 bases). Trimming cost V 5 bases and J 0 bases, with 17 bases left between them. The CDR3 loop spans 17 amino acids. Germline V gene sequence: CDR1 SEHNR, CDR2 FQNEAQ (reference sequence). The CDR3 coding sequence is TGTGCCAGCAGCGGTAGACAGTTTCTGCTCTCTGGAAACACCATATATTTT. This translates into CASSGRQFLLSGNTIYF.

J is TRBJ2-5 and V is TRBV18; D is uncertain. The germline CDR1 and CDR2 sequences are KGHSH and LQKENI. This CDR3 is built from 15 residues. The V end lost 2 bases, the J end lost 1 base, and 11 bases lay between the germline ends. CDR3 sequence reads: CASSPSSVPQETQYF. For the CDR3, the DNA is TGTGCCAGCTCACCATCGAGTGTCCCCCAAGAGACCCAGTACTTC. The complete variable domain, with remaining parts taken from reference TRBV18 and TRBJ2-5, reads NAGVMQNPRHLVRRRGQEARLRCSPMKGHSHVYWYRQLPEEGLKFMVYLQKENIIDESGMPKERFSAEFPKEGPSILRIQQVVRGDSAAYFCASSPSSVPQETQYFGPGTRLLVL.

This clone was detected only a few times. The chain joins TRBV5-1 to TRBJ2-7; 10 bases match TRBD2. The CDR3 length is 15 residues. Germline CDR1 and CDR2: SGHRS and YFSETQ. The V gene end was trimmed by 0 bases and the J gene end by 7 bases; junction bases not matched to a gene: 7. This CDR3 reads CASSLDGTSVYEQYF. Written as DNA, the CDR3 is TGCGCCAGCAGCTTGGATGGGACTAGCGTGTATGAGCAGTACTTC.

The rearrangement joins TRBV4-1 to TRBJ2-1; D may be TRBD1 (6 bases). In germline, CDR1 is MGHRA, CDR2 YSYEKL. The CDR3 is 16 amino acids. V lost 0 bases and J 2 bases, leaving 11 bases between the germline ends. In DNA form, the CDR3 reads TGCGCCAGCAGCCAAGAAAGACAGGCCACCTACAATGAGCAGTTCTTC. Its protein product is CASSQERQATYNEQFF.

This clone has more than one count but fewer than ten. The chain joins TRBV30 to TRBJ1-1, with D perhaps TRBD1 (6 bases). Trimming shortened V by 1 base and J by 4 bases, and 10 bases separated the two germline ends. CDR3 length: 13 amino acids. Germline V gene data show CDR1 as GTSNPN and CDR2 as SVGIG (reference sequence). This chain's CDR3 is CAWSALQGTEAFF. CDR3 coding DNA: TGTGCCTGGAGTGCCCTACAGGGCACTGAAGCTTTCTTT.

This clone was counted between two and nine times. The chain is built from TRBV6-1 and TRBJ2-1; D may be TRBD2 (7 bases). The CDR3 contains 14 residues. CDR1 is MNHNS and CDR2 is SASEGT in the germline V gene. Trimming shortened V by 4 bases and J by 7 bases, and 14 bases separated the two germline ends. The CDR3 region has the DNA TGTGCCAGCAGTGGGGAGGGGGGAATTAATGAGCAGTTCTTC. Residues: CASSGEGGINEQFF.

V and J are TRBV27 and TRBJ2-3; 14 bases line up with TRBD2. Germline CDR1 is MNHEY and CDR2 is SMNVEV (reference sequence). The J segment lost 13 bases and the V segment lost 6 bases, leaving 15 bases of the junction unmatched. The CDR3 runs 16 residues. CDR3 loop: CASSPRMGLAGAREYF. The CDR3 DNA reads as TGTGCCAGCAGCCCGAGGATGGGACTAGCGGGAGCACGGGAGTATTTT.